Below, 23 T cell receptor beta chains from the same sample are listed, as sequenced in a study of T cells after somatic rescue of genetic block. Generated by immunoSEQ multiplex PCR, the TCRdb table keeps only in-frame clones and is missing some. The data show tens of thousands of clones, approximately 91% seen once. The sequenced material came from peripheral blood mononuclear cells (PBMCs). The receptors were gathered from a young man.

The chain uses TRBV5-1 and TRBJ2-7, with 10 bases aligning to TRBD2. The germline CDR1 and CDR2 sequences are SGHRS and YFSETQ. After removal of 1 base from V and 3 bases from J, the junction contained 4 bases not matched to a gene. This CDR3 has 15 residues. The CDR3 coding sequence is TGCGCCAGCAGCTTGTCGGCTAGCGGGAGCTACGAGCAGTACTTC. This sequence encodes CASSLSASGSYEQYF.

The chain employs TRBV15 and TRBJ2-5; D is uncertain. Trimming took off 1 base at V and 4 bases at J, with 4 bases between the two ends. This CDR3 is built from 12 residues. In germline, CDR1 is LNHNV, CDR2 YYDKDF (reference sequence). CDR3 amino acids: CATSRVGETQYF. The CDR3 DNA reads TGTGCCACCAGCAGAGTGGGAGAGACCCAGTACTTC.

V is TRBV11-2 and J is TRBJ2-2; maybe TRBD1 (5 bases). CDR3 length equals 14 residues. The germline V and J ends were trimmed by 5 bases and 4 bases, with 11 bases remaining between them. Germline V CDR1 and CDR2: SGHAT, FQNNGV. CDR3: CASSPRVRTGELFF. The CDR3 nucleotides read TGTGCCAGCAGCCCCAGGGTTCGCACCGGGGAGCTGTTTTTT.

The V and J genes are TRBV7-2 and TRBJ2-3; 8 positions match TRBD2. The CDR3 spans 17 residues. Unmatched junction bases numbered 8, after V lost 3 bases and J lost 0 bases. Germline lookup yields CDR1 SGHTA and CDR2 FQGNSA. CDR3 DNA sequence: TGTGCCAGCAGCTTGTTTAGCGGGACCGCTAGCACAGATACGCAGTATTTT. This sequence encodes CASSLFSGTASTDTQYF.

The chain links TRBV11-2 to TRBJ1-2; a possible D gene is TRBD1 (5 bases). V lost 1 base to trimming and J lost 4 bases, with 7 bases between them. Per germline, CDR1 SGHAT and CDR2 FQNNGV. This CDR3 contains 13 residues. CDR3 nucleotides: TGTGCCAGCAGCTTAGGGGGCCTCTATGGCTACACCTTC. It encodes CASSLGGLYGYTF.

The V and J genes are TRBV28 and TRBJ1-1, with D perhaps TRBD1 (6 bases). Germline CDR1 MDHEN, CDR2 SYDVKM. V was shortened by 7 bases and J by 6 bases, with 18 bases between the two germline ends. CDR3 length equals 14 residues. Here the CDR3 reads CASIWMGAQAEAFF. The DNA for the CDR3 is TGTGCCAGCATCTGGATGGGGGCTCAAGCTGAAGCTTTCTTT.

The chain couples TRBV4-1 to TRBJ2-7; TRBD2 matches at 7 bases. Looked up from germline, CDR1 is MGHRA and CDR2 is YSYEKL. CDR3 length: 13 amino acids. With 3 bases clipped from V and 2 bases from J, the junction kept 1 base outside the gene matches. The CDR3 protein is CASSHAGAYEQYF. In DNA, the CDR3 is TGCGCCAGCAGCCACGCGGGGGCCTACGAGCAGTACTTC.

V gene TRBV19 combines with J gene TRBJ2-1; 8 bases agree with TRBD2. Germline CDR1 and CDR2: LNHDA and SQIVND (reference sequence). This CDR3 is 12 amino acids long. J gave up 7 bases and V 6 bases, and 2 bases lay outside the gene matches. The CDR3 loop reads CASSSGGNEQFF. The CDR3 region has the DNA TGTGCCAGTAGCTCGGGGGGGAATGAGCAGTTCTTC. The variable domain in full, with the rest retrieved from reference TRBV19 and TRBJ2-1, is DGGITQSPKYLFRKEGQNVTLSCEQNLNHDAMYWYRQDPGQGLRLIYYSQIVNDFQKGDIAEGYSVSREKKESFPLTVTSAQKNPTAFYLCASSSGGNEQFFGPGTRLTVL.

This sequence joins TRBV30 and TRBJ1-6; TRBD1 matches 10 bases. Germline-derived CDR1 and CDR2 are GTSNPN and SVGIG (reference sequence). J was trimmed by 8 bases and V by 4 bases; bases with no gene match: 5. There are 14 residues in the CDR3. CDR3 loop: CAWTTGGIDSPLHF. CDR3 DNA: TGTGCCTGGACGACAGGGGGCATCGATTCACCCCTCCACTTT.

This clone was observed a few times. This rearrangement joins TRBV28 to TRBJ2-4; 13 bases fit TRBD2. Unmatched junction bases numbered 4, after V lost 2 bases and J lost 9 bases. The CDR3 totals 15 residues. Germline V gene sequence: CDR1 MDHEN, CDR2 SYDVKM. CDR3 sequence reads: CASSLGTSGMGIQYF. For the CDR3, the DNA is TGTGCCAGCAGTTTAGGGACTAGCGGGATGGGCATTCAGTACTTC.

The rearrangement uses TRBV28 and TRBJ2-3; D is possibly TRBD2 (5 bases). Germline CDR1 reads MDHEN; CDR2 reads SYDVKM. CDR3 length: 15 residues. Trimming pared 7 bases from V and 1 base from J, leaving 15 bases between. The CDR3 is CASIDGMWGTDTQYF. DNA for the CDR3: TGTGCCAGCATAGACGGGATGTGGGGCACAGATACGCAGTATTTT.

This sequence joins TRBV11-2 and TRBJ2-7; D is unclear. The germline V and J ends were trimmed by 0 bases and 3 bases, with 6 bases remaining between them. The CDR3 runs 13 residues. Germline V gene lookup returns CDR1 SGHAT and CDR2 FQNNGV. CDR3 nucleotide sequence: TGTGCCAGCAGCTTAGACAGCAACTACGAGCAGTACTTC. Protein sequence: CASSLDSNYEQYF. The variable domain in full, completed from reference TRBV11-2 and TRBJ2-7, reads EAGVAQSPRYKIIEKRQSVAFWCNPISGHATLYWYQQILGQGPKLLIQFQNNGVVDDSQLPKDRFSAERLKGVDSTLKIQPAKLEDSAVYLCASSLDSNYEQYFGPGTRLTVT.

In the case of this clone: This sample includes further DNA sequences coding for the same CDR3. J is TRBJ2-5 and V is TRBV20-1; D is uncertain. CDR3 length equals 10 residues. From germline, CDR1 is DFQATT and CDR2 SNEGSKA (reference sequence). Trimming left V 2 bases short and J 3 bases short, with 1 base between. The CDR3 region has the DNA TGCAGTGCTAGAAAAGAGACCCAGTACTTC. Translated, it gives CSARKETQYF.

This chain joins TRBV2 and TRBJ1-6; D unclear. The germline gives CDR1 SNHLY, CDR2 FYNNEI. Trimming shortened V by 6 bases and J by 7 bases, and 13 bases separated the two germline ends. The CDR3 is 14 amino acids. The CDR3 DNA sequence: TGTGCCAGCAGGGAGACAACGGGGAATTCACCCCTCCACTTT. Translating gives CASRETTGNSPLHF.

The chain couples TRBV7-9 to TRBJ1-2; D call uncertain. Between the trimmed V and J ends, which lost 1 base and 6 bases, there was a span of 6 bases. The CDR3 is made up of 12 amino acids. The germline gives CDR1 SEHNR, CDR2 FQNEAQ (reference sequence). The CDR3 DNA sequence: TGTGCCAGCAGCTTAGGCAGAAATGGCTACACCTTC. Amino acid sequence: CASSLGRNGYTF.

The rearrangement uses TRBV5-6 and TRBJ2-1, with D possibly being TRBD2 (6 bases). Germline lookup yields CDR1 SGHDT and CDR2 YYEEEE. This CDR3 is 12 amino acids long. V lost 2 bases to trimming and J lost 8 bases, with 8 bases between them. The CDR3 coding sequence is TGTGCCAGCAGCTTTCAGCGGGATGAGCAGTTCTTC. Its protein product is CASSFQRDEQFF.

The rearrangement links TRBV6-5 to TRBJ1-5, with a weak D call TRBD1 (5 bases). Germline loops: CDR1 MNHEY, CDR2 SVGAGI. The CDR3 is made up of 13 amino acids. The V end lost 5 bases, the J end lost 4 bases, and 9 bases lay between the germline ends. The CDR3: CASSVGGNQPQHF. CDR3 coding DNA: TGTGCCAGCAGTGTCGGGGGGAATCAGCCCCAGCATTTT.

This chain links TRBV5-1 with TRBJ2-1; 8 bases fit TRBD1. The CDR3 extends over 15 amino acids. Per the germline V gene, CDR1 is SGHRS and CDR2 is YFSETQ. V lost 3 bases to trimming and J lost 4 bases; unmatched junction nucleotides: 6. CDR3 region: CASSSTGDQYNEQFF. The CDR3 DNA follows: TGCGCCAGCAGCTCGACAGGGGACCAATACAATGAGCAGTTCTTC.

The V call is TRBV27, the J call TRBJ2-1; 7 bases are shared with TRBD1. Unmatched junction bases numbered 4, after V lost 3 bases and J lost 5 bases. Germline V lookup: CDR1 MNHEY, CDR2 SMNVEV (reference sequence). This CDR3 has 14 amino acids. For the CDR3, the DNA is TGTGCCAGCAGTTTGGGTCAGGGGGACAATGAGCAGTTCTTC. It specifies CASSLGQGDNEQFF.

This sequence joins TRBV7-9 and TRBJ1-1, with a weak D call TRBD1 (6 bases). CDR3 size: 14 residues. Germline CDR1 is SEHNR and CDR2 is FQNEAQ (reference sequence). Trimming removed 7 bases at V and 2 bases at J, with 14 bases between. CDR3 sequence (DNA): TGTGCCAGCACCCCGGGGGGCGCAAACACTGAAGCTTTCTTT. This codes for CASTPGGANTEAFF.

The chain links TRBV6-6 to TRBJ1-4; D is ambiguous. Per the germline V gene, CDR1 is MNHNY and CDR2 is SVGAGI (reference sequence). This CDR3 region has 15 residues. V lost 8 bases and J 0 bases, leaving 13 bases between the germline ends. The DNA of the CDR3 is TGTGCCAGCGGCACAGCGGGAGCAACTAATGAAAAACTGTTTTTT. Protein: CASGTAGATNEKLFF.

The gene calls are TRBV6-1 and TRBJ2-1; 14 bases agree with TRBD2. Germline V lookup: CDR1 MNHNS, CDR2 SASEGT. The J segment lost 7 bases and the V segment lost 6 bases, leaving 2 bases of the junction unmatched. The CDR3 is 14 amino acids. CDR3: CASRRLAGGNEQFF. In DNA, the CDR3 is TGTGCCAGCAGGAGACTAGCGGGGGGGAATGAGCAGTTCTTC.

This clone came up once. V usage is TRBV28 and J usage is TRBJ2-7, with 16 bases fitting TRBD2. V gave up 3 bases and J gave up 6 bases; unmatched junction bases: 8. CDR1 and CDR2 from the germline V gene are MDHEN and SYDVKM. This CDR3 region has 17 residues. The CDR3 DNA sequence: TGTGCCAGCAGTTTTCCGGGACTAGCGGGAGGGCCGGGCGAGCAGTACTTC. It specifies CASSFPGLAGGPGEQYF.